This passage covers 25 T cell receptor beta chains from one sample sequenced in a study of blood T cell repertoires in COVID-19. Repertoires were generated with immunoSEQ multiplex PCR, while TCRdb's copy carries only in-frame clones and drops some. The data show roughly 250,000 clones, with about 86% seen just once and roughly 8.7% held by the top ten. Sequences were obtained from peripheral blood. These receptor sequences come from a man aged 35 to 55 with active or convalescent COVID-19.

This chain links TRBV19 with TRBJ1-2; D not resolved. Germline CDR1 and CDR2: LNHDA and SQIVND (reference sequence). The ends were cut back, 5 bases at V and 4 bases at J, with 14 bases in the middle. The CDR3 is made up of 14 amino acids. The chain's CDR3 is CASSFWERSYGYTF. The DNA for the CDR3 is TGTGCCAGTAGTTTTTGGGAGAGAAGCTATGGCTACACCTTC.

The V call is TRBV7-8, the J call TRBJ2-6; tentatively, D is TRBD1 (7 bases). The CDR3 extends over 17 amino acids. Trimming cost V 3 bases and J 0 bases, with 12 bases left between them. Germline V CDR1 and CDR2: SGHVS, FQNEAQ. The CDR3 spells CASSLEGATSGANVLTF. CDR3 coding DNA: TGTGCCAGCAGCTTGGAGGGGGCCACCTCTGGGGCCAACGTCCTGACTTTC. The full variable domain, completed using reference TRBV7-8 and TRBJ2-6, is GAGVSQSPRYKVAKRGQDVALRCDPISGHVSLFWYQQALGQGPEFLTYFQNEAQLDKSGLPSDRFFAERPEGSVSTLKIQRTQQEDSAVYLCASSLEGATSGANVLTFGAGSRLTVL.

This chain connects TRBV19 to TRBJ1-2; maybe TRBD1 (5 bases). The ends were cut back, 8 bases at V and 6 bases at J, with 19 bases in the middle. From germline, CDR1 is LNHDA and CDR2 SQIVND (reference sequence). This CDR3 spans 14 amino acids. CDR3 nucleotide sequence: TGTGCCAGTTTTAGGGGTGGTGGGCCGGATGGCTACACCTTC. Translation: CASFRGGGPDGYTF.

The chain combines TRBV5-1 with TRBJ2-7, with D possibly being TRBD1 (6 bases). The CDR3 length is 17 residues. Germline values: CDR1 SGHRS, CDR2 YFSETQ. V shed 4 bases and J shed 0 bases, with 20 bases lying between them. This CDR3 reads CASSAGTQLTFSYEQYF. The CDR3 region has the DNA TGCGCCAGCAGCGCAGGGACACAACTAACTTTCTCCTACGAGCAGTACTTC.

The V call is TRBV5-1, the J call TRBJ1-1, with D possibly being TRBD1 (5 bases). Deletions cut 4 bases from V and 0 bases from J, with 7 bases between. There are 13 residues in the CDR3. Germline V gene lookup returns CDR1 SGHRS and CDR2 YFSETQ. CDR3 DNA sequence: TGCGCCAGCAGCGGGGCCATGAACACTGAAGCTTTCTTT. Protein sequence: CASSGAMNTEAFF.

The chain couples TRBV9 to TRBJ1-6; D unclear. CDR1 and CDR2 (germline): SGDLS, YYNGEE. The CDR3 spans 15 residues. V lost 4 bases and J 6 bases, leaving 14 bases between the germline ends. This CDR3 reads CASSTRPGGNSPLHF. CDR3 nucleotide sequence: TGTGCCAGCAGCACCCGGCCGGGAGGTAATTCACCCCTCCACTTT.

This sequence joins TRBV5-5 and TRBJ1-1; TRBD1 matches 11 bases. This CDR3 region has 16 residues. Germline V CDR1 and CDR2: SGHKS, YYEKEE (reference sequence). Losses at the gene ends were 5 bases for V and 3 bases for J; bases not matched to a gene: 9. CDR3 protein: CASSPGTGGRDTEAFF. The CDR3 DNA is TGTGCCAGCAGTCCCGGGACAGGGGGTCGGGACACTGAAGCTTTCTTT. The variable domain in full, completed from reference TRBV5-5 and TRBJ1-1, reads DAGVTQSPTHLIKTRGQQVTLRCSPISGHKSVSWYQQVLGQGPQFIFQYYEKEERGRGNFPDRFSARQFPNYSSELNVNALLLGDSALYLCASSPGTGGRDTEAFFGQGTRLTVV.

The rearrangement joins TRBV5-1 to TRBJ2-2, with TRBD1 identical over 7 bases. Germline V gene lookup returns CDR1 SGHRS and CDR2 YFSETQ. V lost 3 bases to trimming and J lost 6 bases; unmatched junction nucleotides: 11. The CDR3 length is 16 residues. The CDR3 coding sequence is TGCGCCAGCAGCTGGGACAGTACCAAAAAGGCCGGGGAGCTGTTTTTT. Its protein is CASSWDSTKKAGELFF.

V usage is TRBV19 and J usage is TRBJ2-5; the match to TRBD2 covers 9 bases. The CDR3 is 13 residues long. Looked up from germline, CDR1 is LNHDA and CDR2 is SQIVND (reference sequence). J lost 1 base, V lost 6 bases, and 0 bases had no gene match. CDR3 sequence reads: CASRLAGQETQYF. DNA for the CDR3: TGTGCCAGTAGACTAGCGGGCCAAGAGACCCAGTACTTC.

The V call is TRBV10-2, the J call TRBJ2-1; 11 positions agree with TRBD2. CDR1 and CDR2 (germline): WSHSY, SAAADI. CDR3 length: 18 residues. The V segment lost 2 bases and the J segment 6 bases; nucleotides outside the gene matches: 12. The chain's CDR3 is CASSEGGLAVLEGNEQFF. Written as DNA, the CDR3 is TGCGCCAGCAGTGAGGGGGGACTAGCGGTCCTAGAGGGCAATGAGCAGTTCTTC.

This chain joins TRBV25-1 and TRBJ2-2; 7 bases map to TRBD2. The V and J ends lost 3 bases and 3 bases, in that order; junction bases with no gene match: 4. This CDR3 spans 15 amino acids. The germline CDR1 and CDR2 sequences are MGHDK and SYGVNS. In DNA form, the CDR3 reads TGTGCCAGCAGTGATATGGGGAGGGACACCGGGGAGCTGTTTTTT. This translates into CASSDMGRDTGELFF.

This clone was counted a few times. V gene TRBV10-3 combines with J gene TRBJ2-7; 10 nucleotides align to TRBD1. V gave up 8 bases and J gave up 7 bases; unmatched junction bases: 8. Germline V gene sequence: CDR1 ENHRY, CDR2 SYGVKD. The CDR3 is 13 amino acids. CDR3 sequence: CAILRQGAGEQYF. CDR3 nucleotides: TGTGCCATCTTGCGACAGGGGGCTGGAGAGCAGTACTTC.

V gene TRBV18 combines with J gene TRBJ1-1; D unresolved. Per germline, CDR1 KGHSH and CDR2 LQKENI. The CDR3 is 13 residues long. Trimming removed 2 bases at V and 10 bases at J, with 14 bases between. The CDR3 DNA follows: TGTGCCAGCTCACCATTGGAAGTCGGCGGAGCTTTCTTT. Translation: CASSPLEVGGAFF. Using reference TRBV18 and TRBJ1-1 for the parts outside the CDR3, the full variable domain is NAGVMQNPRHLVRRRGQEARLRCSPMKGHSHVYWYRQLPEEGLKFMVYLQKENIIDESGMPKERFSAEFPKEGPSILRIQQVVRGDSAAYFCASSPLEVGGAFFGQGTRLTVV.

The chain uses TRBV7-2 and TRBJ2-3; 9 bases line up with TRBD1. This CDR3 is 17 amino acids long. Per the germline V gene, CDR1 is SGHTA and CDR2 is FQGNSA. J lost 2 bases, V lost 1 base, and 7 bases had no gene match. CDR3 sequence (DNA): TGTGCCAGCAGCTTAGAAGGGGGGACAGGGTACACAGATACGCAGTATTTT. This sequence encodes CASSLEGGTGYTDTQYF. The full variable domain, rest sourced from reference TRBV7-2 and TRBJ2-3, is GAGVSQSPSNKVTEKGKDVELRCDPISGHTALYWYRQSLGQGLEFLIYFQGNSAPDKSGLPSDRFSAERTGGSVSTLTIQRTQQEDSAVYLCASSLEGGTGYTDTQYFGPGTRLTVL.

This chain links TRBV15 with TRBJ1-5; D gene unclear. This CDR3 is 15 amino acids long. Germline V CDR1 and CDR2: LNHNV, YYDKDF (reference sequence). Between the trimmed V and J ends, which lost 5 bases and 3 bases, there was a span of 14 bases. The CDR3 is CATSSQLGPNQPQHF. The CDR3 DNA follows: TGTGCCACCAGCTCCCAACTTGGGCCCAATCAGCCCCAGCATTTT. Combining the CDR3 with reference TRBV15 and TRBJ1-5 gives the whole variable domain DAMVIQNPRYQVTQFGKPVTLSCSQTLNHNVMYWYQQKSSQAPKLLFHYYDKDFNNEADTPDNFQSRRPNTSFCFLDIRSPGLGDTAMYLCATSSQLGPNQPQHFGDGTRLSIL.

The rearrangement uses TRBV11-3 and TRBJ1-4; TRBD1 agrees at 7 bases. Trimming cost V 4 bases and J 3 bases; bases outside gene matches: 8. Germline CDR1 is SGHNT and CDR2 is YENEEA. The CDR3 sequence is 16 residues long. The CDR3 reads CASSWTGRTPNEKLFF. In DNA form, the CDR3 reads TGTGCCAGCAGCTGGACAGGACGTACCCCTAATGAAAAACTGTTTTTT.

Remarks on this clone: Other DNA sequences within the sample encode an identical CDR3. The rearrangement uses TRBV6-2 or TRBV6-3 and TRBJ1-5; possibly TRBD1 for D (5 bases). There are 14 residues in the CDR3. Germline CDR1 MNHEY, CDR2 SVGEGT. V was trimmed by 4 bases and J by 1 base, leaving 8 bases between them. CDR3 in DNA: TGTGCCAGCAGTTTGGGACTGAGCAATCAGCCCCAGCATTTT. It is translated as CASSLGLSNQPQHF.

This chain joins TRBV11-1 and TRBJ2-7; tentatively, D is TRBD1 (6 bases). Trimming shortened V by 5 bases and J by 4 bases, and 12 bases separated the two germline ends. Germline CDR1 and CDR2: SGHAT and FQDESV (reference sequence). The CDR3 runs 13 residues. The chain's CDR3 is CASSPDRTYEQYF. The CDR3 DNA is TGTGCCAGCAGCCCAGACAGGACTTACGAGCAGTACTTC. Drawing the rest from reference TRBV11-1 and TRBJ2-7, the complete variable domain is EAEVAQSPRYKITEKSQAVAFWCDPISGHATLYWYRQILGQGPELLVQFQDESVVDDSQLPKDRFSAERLKGVDSTLKIQPAELGDSAMYLCASSPDRTYEQYFGPGTRLTVT.

This clone was observed a handful of times. This sequence joins TRBV3-1 (or the pseudogene TRBV3-2) and TRBJ1-1, with TRBD1 matching over 9 bases. J lost 3 bases, V lost 4 bases, and 6 bases had no gene match. Germline CDR1 LGHDT, CDR2 YNNKEL (reference sequence). The CDR3 is 15 amino acids. The CDR3 reads CASSPDRGRHTEAFF. CDR3 nucleotides: TGTGCCAGCAGCCCAGACAGGGGGAGGCACACTGAAGCTTTCTTT.

The chain carries TRBV11-2 and TRBJ2-2; TRBD1 agrees at 7 bases. Unmatched junction bases numbered 9, after V lost 5 bases and J lost 6 bases. The germline CDR1 and CDR2 sequences are SGHAT and FQNNGV. The CDR3 is 15 amino acids. CDR3 region: CASSLSQQGAGELFF. CDR3 nucleotide sequence: TGTGCCAGCAGCCTCAGCCAGCAGGGGGCCGGGGAGCTGTTTTTT.

V and J are TRBV3-1 (or the pseudogene TRBV3-2) and TRBJ2-1, with 11 positions matching TRBD2. CDR1 and CDR2 from the germline V gene are LGHDT and YNNKEL (reference sequence). V gave up 4 bases and J gave up 8 bases; unmatched junction bases: 4. The CDR3 runs 14 residues. CDR3 loop: CASSLTSGSDEQFF. The DNA of the CDR3 is TGTGCCAGCAGCCTCACTAGCGGGAGTGATGAGCAGTTCTTC.

This clone was recorded once. CDR3 sequence: CATSDLRGGYTF. The CDR3 nucleotides read TGTGCCACCAGTGATTTGAGGGGTGGCTACACCTTC. The genes are TRBV24-1 and TRBJ1-2; a weak D match, TRBD1 (5 bases). The V gene lost 0 bases and the J gene lost 7 bases, with 5 bases spanning the gap. The germline gives CDR1 KGHDR, CDR2 SFDVKD. The CDR3 runs to 12 residues.

The gene calls are TRBV5-4 and TRBJ2-5, with 10 positions matching TRBD2. Trimming at V came to 4 bases and at J to 5 bases, leaving 5 bases not matched to a gene. Per germline, CDR1 SGHNT and CDR2 YYREEE (reference sequence). The CDR3 is 14 amino acids. The CDR3 DNA reads TGTGCCAGCAGCAATAGCGGGAGGTGGGAGACCCAGTACTTC. Its translation is CASSNSGRWETQYF.

This clone was observed a handful of times. The chain links TRBV4-3 to TRBJ1-3; D is possibly TRBD1 (6 bases). V dropped 0 bases and J dropped 2 bases, with 14 bases sitting between them. Germline-derived CDR1 and CDR2 are LGHNA and YSLEER. This CDR3 comprises 17 residues. The CDR3 region is CASSQDWQGLAGNTIYF. In DNA form, the CDR3 reads TGCGCCAGCAGCCAAGATTGGCAGGGGTTGGCTGGAAACACCATATATTTT.

The chain is built from TRBV6-5 and TRBJ1-3; TRBD1 aligns across 7 bases. Trimming took 8 bases from V and 0 from J; bases not matched to a gene: 4. CDR1 and CDR2 (germline): MNHEY, SVGAGI. The length of the CDR3 is 14 residues. CDR3 coding DNA: TGTGCCAGCGTCCAGGGGGGCTCTGGAAACACCATATATTTT. This codes for CASVQGGSGNTIYF.